The 23 T cell receptor beta chains below all came from one sample that was sequenced in a study of cytomegalovirus exposure and HLA in healthy donors. The data were produced by immunoSEQ multiplex PCR, yet TCRdb's version contains in-frame clones alone and is incomplete. The repertoire holds 120,000 or so clones, with approximately 89% as singletons. Sequenced material: PBMCs. The origin of the receptors is a man aged 18 to 30 in good health and CMV-seronegative.

The V gene is TRBV4-3, the J gene TRBJ1-1, with TRBD1 identical over 8 bases. There are 20 residues in the CDR3. Trimming at V came to 4 bases and at J to 3 bases, leaving 22 bases not matched to a gene. The V gene's germline CDR1 is LGHNA and CDR2 YSLEER. Here the CDR3 reads CASSLWQLGQGQSRDTEAFF. Written as DNA, the CDR3 is TGCGCCAGCAGCCTCTGGCAACTTGGACAGGGTCAATCGAGGGACACTGAAGCTTTCTTT.

The chain employs TRBV2 and TRBJ2-3; 8 bases fit TRBD2. V gave up 4 bases and J gave up 2 bases; unmatched junction bases: 2. This CDR3 is built from 14 residues. The germline V gene has CDR1 SNHLY and CDR2 FYNNEI. The CDR3 DNA reads as TGTGCCAGCAGTGGTAGCGGGATCACAGATACGCAGTATTTT. It is translated as CASSGSGITDTQYF.

The chain uses TRBV10-3 and TRBJ1-1; TRBD1 is a possible D gene (5 bases). V lost 4 bases, J lost 0 bases, and 15 bases lay in between. This CDR3 region has 16 residues. The germline CDR1 and CDR2 sequences are ENHRY and SYGVKD. CDR3 bases: TGTGCCATCAGTGCAAATTCGGGGGGTATGAACACTGAAGCTTTCTTT. Amino acids: CAISANSGGMNTEAFF.

This chain uses TRBV7-9 with TRBJ1-1, with D unclear. This CDR3 has 14 amino acids. V was shortened by 1 base and J by 2 bases, with 8 bases between the two germline ends. Germline V gene lookup returns CDR1 SEHNR and CDR2 FQNEAQ (reference sequence). CDR3 sequence: CASSLVQSNTEAFF. The DNA of the CDR3 is TGTGCCAGCAGCTTAGTACAGAGTAACACTGAAGCTTTCTTT.

J is TRBJ2-5 and V is TRBV7-6; tentatively, D is TRBD2 (6 bases). Deletions cut 5 bases from V and 5 bases from J, with 27 bases between. Per the germline V gene, CDR1 is SGHVS and CDR2 is FNYEAQ. The CDR3 covers 18 residues. The CDR3 region has the DNA TGTGCCAGCAGCATACACACCCCTTCCGGGACTTCGGCCGAGACCCAGTACTTC. This encodes CASSIHTPSGTSAETQYF.

This chain connects TRBV11-3 to TRBJ2-7, with TRBD2 matching over 13 bases. Trimming cost V 6 bases and J 2 bases; bases outside gene matches: 4. CDR1 is SGHNT and CDR2 is YENEEA in the germline V gene. The CDR3 is 15 residues long. The CDR3 DNA reads TGTGCCAGCAGACGGGGACTAGCGGGACCCTACGAGCAGTACTTC. Amino acid sequence: CASRRGLAGPYEQYF.

This chain connects TRBV10-1 to TRBJ2-2, with 7 bases matching TRBD2. CDR1 is WNHNN, CDR2 SYGVQD, per germline (reference sequence). Trimming removed 3 bases from V and 8 bases from J; junction bases left unmatched: 3. This CDR3 comprises 13 residues. The CDR3 region is CASSDAGRGELFF. CDR3 in DNA: TGCGCCAGCAGTGATGCCGGGAGGGGGGAGCTGTTTTTT.

The chain uses TRBV11-3 and TRBJ2-1; D possibly corresponds to TRBD1 (5 bases). The CDR3 sequence is 15 residues long. Trimming shortened V by 5 bases and J by 0 bases, and 11 bases separated the two germline ends. The germline V gene encodes CDR1 SGHNT and CDR2 YENEEA. CDR3: CASSGDRISYNEQFF. CDR3 sequence (DNA): TGTGCCAGCAGCGGAGACAGAATCTCCTACAATGAGCAGTTCTTC.

This chain links TRBV28 with TRBJ2-7; tentative D call: TRBD2 (5 bases). V dropped 5 bases and J dropped 6 bases, with 20 bases sitting between them. CDR3 length: 15 residues. Germline V CDR1 and CDR2: MDHEN, SYDVKM. The CDR3 DNA sequence: TGTGCCAGCAGTGGGGAGCTAGGTCGTCATCGCGAGCAGTACTTC. This gives the protein CASSGELGRHREQYF. Complete variable domain (other parts from reference TRBV28 and TRBJ2-7): DVKVTQSSRYLVKRTGEKVFLECVQDMDHENMFWYRQDPGLGLRLIYFSYDVKMKEKGDIPEGYSVSREKKERFSLILESASTNQTSMYLCASSGELGRHREQYFGPGTRLTVT.

About this clone: One end of the junction varies from germline; a read error may be responsible. The chain is built from TRBV10-3 and TRBJ1-4; a possible D gene is TRBD1 (6 bases). The CDR3 spans 14 residues. The germline V gene encodes CDR1 ENHRY and CDR2 SYGVKD. CDR3 sequence (DNA): TGTGCCATCAGTGAGACAGGGACTAGTGAAAAACTGTTTTTT. It yields the protein CAISETGTSEKLFF.

This rearrangement joins TRBV28 to TRBJ2-3, with 12 bases identical to TRBD2. The CDR3 has 17 residues. V dropped 2 bases and J dropped 5; count of bases not matched to a gene: 8. Germline V CDR1 and CDR2: MDHEN, SYDVKM. In nucleotides, the CDR3 is TGTGCCAGCAGTTTAGGTCTAGCGGGAGGGCGTAAAGATACGCAGTATTTT. Translation gives CASSLGLAGGRKDTQYF.

V and J are TRBV4-1 and TRBJ2-2, with D perhaps TRBD1 (5 bases). V dropped 1 base and J dropped 1 base, with 13 bases sitting between them. CDR3 length equals 17 residues. Germline V gene data show CDR1 as MGHRA and CDR2 as YSYEKL. The DNA for the CDR3 is TGCGCCAGCAGCCAAGTCAAGGGGTTCCGGAACACCGGGGAGCTGTTTTTT. Its protein product is CASSQVKGFRNTGELFF.

The chain recombines TRBV5-4 with TRBJ2-5, with TRBD2 matching over 8 bases. The CDR3 loop spans 15 amino acids. Germline CDR1 is SGHNT and CDR2 is YYREEE (reference sequence). The trim removed 1 base at V and 1 base at J, leaving 3 bases unmatched. CDR3 in amino acids: CASSLRRGAQETQYF. The CDR3 DNA sequence: TGTGCCAGCAGCTTGAGGCGGGGGGCCCAAGAGACCCAGTACTTC.

V usage is TRBV10-3 and J usage is TRBJ2-5; possible D gene TRBD2, 5 bases. The CDR3 sequence is 15 residues long. The V and J ends lost 0 bases and 2 bases respectively, with 10 bases between them. Looked up from germline, CDR1 is ENHRY and CDR2 is SYGVKD. CDR3 region: CAISESRSGQETQYF. In DNA form, the CDR3 reads TGTGCCATCAGTGAGTCGCGCAGCGGACAAGAGACCCAGTACTTC.

The chain joins TRBV2 to TRBJ2-3; perhaps TRBD2 as D (5 bases). With 6 bases removed from V and 4 bases from J, the gap between germline ends came to 11 bases. The CDR3 extends over 13 amino acids. The germline V gene has CDR1 SNHLY and CDR2 FYNNEI. The CDR3 spells CASRPHGADTQYF. CDR3 coding DNA: TGTGCCAGCAGGCCCCACGGGGCAGATACGCAGTATTTT.

This chain links TRBV10-3 with TRBJ1-5; 7 positions match TRBD1. With 8 bases clipped from V and 3 bases from J, the junction kept 7 bases outside the gene matches. The CDR3 loop spans 14 amino acids. The germline V gene encodes CDR1 ENHRY and CDR2 SYGVKD. This CDR3 is CAIGRTGPNQPQHF. As DNA, the CDR3 is TGTGCCATCGGAAGGACAGGTCCCAATCAGCCCCAGCATTTT.

J is TRBJ2-7 and V is TRBV28; D unclear. Germline V lookup: CDR1 MDHEN, CDR2 SYDVKM. Trimming left V 3 bases short and J 4 bases short, with 7 bases between. The CDR3 consists of 12 residues. CDR3 residues: CASSFGDYEQYF. CDR3 DNA: TGTGCCAGCAGTTTTGGAGATTACGAGCAGTACTTC.

The rearrangement joins TRBV4-3 to TRBJ2-4; 11 bases agree with TRBD2. This CDR3 has 15 amino acids. In germline, CDR1 is LGHNA, CDR2 YSLEER. The junction had 3 bases not matched to a gene; V was cut back by 4 bases and J by 4 bases. The CDR3: CASSPVAGGKNIQYF. As DNA, the CDR3 is TGCGCCAGCAGCCCGGTAGCGGGGGGGAAAAACATTCAGTACTTC.

The chain is built from TRBV21-1 and TRBJ2-5; the tabulated D call, TRBD2, remains unverified against the DNA. TRBV21-1 is recorded as a pseudogene. The CDR3 totals 10 residues. In nucleotides, the CDR3 is TGTGCCACCCCGGAAGAGACCCAGTACTTC. Protein product: CATPEETQYF.

The rearrangement uses TRBV5-1 and TRBJ1-1, with unresolved D. V was clipped by 2 bases and J by 1 base, with 9 bases between them. Germline CDR1 SGHRS, CDR2 YFSETQ. This CDR3 comprises 14 residues. The CDR3 DNA reads TGCGCCAGCAGCTTCGGAGGAGCGAACACTGAAGCTTTCTTT. It is translated as CASSFGGANTEAFF. Using reference TRBV5-1 and TRBJ1-1 for the parts outside the CDR3, the full variable domain is KAGVTQTPRYLIKTRGQQVTLSCSPISGHRSVSWYQQTPGQGLQFLFEYFSETQRNKGNFPGRFSGRQFSNSRSEMNVSTLELGDSALYLCASSFGGANTEAFFGQGTRLTVV.

This chain uses TRBV4-1 with TRBJ1-2; TRBD1 aligns across 8 bases. There are 19 residues in the CDR3. J gave up 8 bases and V 0 bases, and 20 bases lay outside the gene matches. The germline gives CDR1 MGHRA, CDR2 YSYEKL. CDR3 DNA sequence: TGCGCCAGCAGCCAAGATAGGTCTCGTGGACAGGGCATTAGCAACGGCTACACCTTC. Protein product: CASSQDRSRGQGISNGYTF.

The chain uses TRBV19 and TRBJ1-5, with 7 nucleotides matching TRBD1. The CDR3 spans 15 residues. CDR1 is LNHDA and CDR2 is SQIVND in the germline V gene (reference sequence). After removal of 5 bases from V and 2 bases from J, the junction contained 6 bases not matched to a gene. Here the CDR3 reads CASSSLTGGNQPQHF. CDR3 bases: TGTGCCAGTAGTTCTCTCACAGGGGGCAATCAGCCCCAGCATTTT.

This clone was detected only once. V and J are TRBV7-9 and TRBJ2-3, with 7 bases fitting TRBD2. This CDR3 has 15 amino acids. J lost 5 bases, V lost 5 bases, and 10 bases had no gene match. Germline CDR1 is SEHNR and CDR2 is FQNEAQ (reference sequence). DNA of the CDR3: TGTGCCAGCAGCGCAAGCGGGACTTATCAAGATACGCAGTATTTT. This codes for CASSASGTYQDTQYF.